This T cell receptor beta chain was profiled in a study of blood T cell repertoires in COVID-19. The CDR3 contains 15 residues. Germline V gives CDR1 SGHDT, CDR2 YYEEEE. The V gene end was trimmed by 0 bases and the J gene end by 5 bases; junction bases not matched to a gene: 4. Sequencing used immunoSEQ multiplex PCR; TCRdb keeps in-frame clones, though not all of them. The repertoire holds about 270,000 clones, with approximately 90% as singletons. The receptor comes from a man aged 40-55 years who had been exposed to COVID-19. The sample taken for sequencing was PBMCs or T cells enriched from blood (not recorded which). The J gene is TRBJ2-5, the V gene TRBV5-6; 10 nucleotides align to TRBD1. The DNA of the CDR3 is TGTGCCAGCAGCTTGGAGGGGACAGGGGTCGAGACCCAGTACTTC. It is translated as CASSLEGTGVETQYF.